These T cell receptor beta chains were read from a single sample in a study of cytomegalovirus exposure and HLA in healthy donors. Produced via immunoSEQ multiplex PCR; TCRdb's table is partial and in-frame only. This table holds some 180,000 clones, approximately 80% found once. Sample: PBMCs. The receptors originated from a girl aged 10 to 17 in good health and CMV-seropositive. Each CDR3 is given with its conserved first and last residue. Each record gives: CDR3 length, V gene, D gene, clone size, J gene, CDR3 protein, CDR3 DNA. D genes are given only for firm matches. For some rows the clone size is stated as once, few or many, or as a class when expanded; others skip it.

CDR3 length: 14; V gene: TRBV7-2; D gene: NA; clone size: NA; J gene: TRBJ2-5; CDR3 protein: CASSLEGTEGTQYF; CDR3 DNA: TGTGCCAGCAGCTTAGAAGGCACAGAGGGGACCCAGTACTTC
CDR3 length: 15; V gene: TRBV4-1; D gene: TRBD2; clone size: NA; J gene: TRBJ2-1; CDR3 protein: CASSQDGAGVDEQFF; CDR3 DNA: TGCGCCAGCAGCCAAGATGGGGCGGGAGTTGATGAGCAGTTCTTC
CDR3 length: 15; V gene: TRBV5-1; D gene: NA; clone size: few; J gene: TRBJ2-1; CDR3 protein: CASSQSGVAYNEQFF; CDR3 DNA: TGCGCCAGCAGCCAATCGGGAGTGGCCTACAATGAGCAGTTCTTC
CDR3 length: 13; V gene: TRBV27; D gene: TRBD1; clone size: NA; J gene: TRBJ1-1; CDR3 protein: CASSRGTGLRAFF; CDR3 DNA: TGTGCCAGCAGTAGAGGGACAGGATTGAGAGCTTTCTTT
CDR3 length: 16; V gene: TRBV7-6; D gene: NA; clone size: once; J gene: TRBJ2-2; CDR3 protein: CASSPSPPGATGELFF; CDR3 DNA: TGTGCCAGCAGCCCCTCCCCTCCAGGGGCCACCGGGGAGCTGTTTTTT
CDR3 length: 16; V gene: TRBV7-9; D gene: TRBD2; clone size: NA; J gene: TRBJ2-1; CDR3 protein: CASSLFAGGHYNEQFF; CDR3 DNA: TGTGCCAGCAGCTTATTTGCGGGAGGCCATTACAATGAGCAGTTCTTC
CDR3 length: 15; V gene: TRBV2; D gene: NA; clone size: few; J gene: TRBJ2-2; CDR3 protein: CASRGGGRNTGELFF; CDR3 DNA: TGTGCCAGCCGCGGGGGCGGGAGGAACACCGGGGAGCTGTTTTTT
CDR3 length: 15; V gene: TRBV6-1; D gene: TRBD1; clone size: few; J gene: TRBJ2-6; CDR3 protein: CASSKQGTGANVLTF; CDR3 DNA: TGTGCCAGCAGTAAACAGGGGACTGGGGCCAACGTCCTGACTTTC
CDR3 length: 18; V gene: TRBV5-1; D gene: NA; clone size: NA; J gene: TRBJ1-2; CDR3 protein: CASSLSRQRLSRNYGYTF; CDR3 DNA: TGCGCCAGCAGCCTGTCGCGCCAACGTCTCTCCAGGAACTATGGCTACACCTTC
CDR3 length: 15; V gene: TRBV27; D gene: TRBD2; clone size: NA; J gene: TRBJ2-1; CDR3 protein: CASSLGTSGSNEQFF; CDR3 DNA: TGTGCCAGCAGTTTAGGGACTAGCGGGTCCAATGAGCAGTTCTTC
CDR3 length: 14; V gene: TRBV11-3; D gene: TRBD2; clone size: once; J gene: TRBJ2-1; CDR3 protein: CASSLAGGYNEQFF; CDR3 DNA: TGTGCCAGCAGCTTAGCGGGAGGCTACAATGAGCAGTTCTTC
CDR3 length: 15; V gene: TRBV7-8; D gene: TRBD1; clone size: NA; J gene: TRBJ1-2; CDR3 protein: CASSSGTGVGYGYTF; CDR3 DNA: TGTGCCAGCAGCTCGGGGACAGGGGTCGGCTATGGCTACACCTTC
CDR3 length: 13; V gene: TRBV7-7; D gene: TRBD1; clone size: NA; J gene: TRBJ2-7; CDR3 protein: CASSWDRTAEQYF; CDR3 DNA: TGTGCCAGCAGCTGGGACAGGACGGCCGAGCAGTACTTC
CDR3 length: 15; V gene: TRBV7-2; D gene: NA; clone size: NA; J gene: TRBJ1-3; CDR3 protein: CASSLTAGYGNTIYF; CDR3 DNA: TGTGCCAGCAGCTTAACGGCGGGTTATGGAAACACCATATATTTT
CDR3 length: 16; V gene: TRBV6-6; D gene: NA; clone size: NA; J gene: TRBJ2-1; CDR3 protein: CASSYSSRAAGNEQFF; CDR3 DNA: TGTGCCAGCAGTTACTCGAGTCGAGCGGCAGGCAATGAGCAGTTCTTC
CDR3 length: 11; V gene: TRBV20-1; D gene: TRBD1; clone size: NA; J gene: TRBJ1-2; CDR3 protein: CSIGGLYGYTF; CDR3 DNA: TGCAGTATAGGGGGCCTCTATGGCTACACCTTC
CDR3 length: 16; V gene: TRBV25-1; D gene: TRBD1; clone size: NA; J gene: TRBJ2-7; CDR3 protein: CASSEKPGQGSYEQYF; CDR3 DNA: TGTGCCAGCAGTGAGAAACCGGGACAGGGCTCCTACGAGCAGTACTTC
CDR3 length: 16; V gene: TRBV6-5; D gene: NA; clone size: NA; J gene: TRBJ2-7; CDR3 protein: CASSYSSLGSSYEQYF; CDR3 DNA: TGTGCCAGCAGTTACTCTAGCTTGGGGAGCTCCTACGAGCAGTACTTC
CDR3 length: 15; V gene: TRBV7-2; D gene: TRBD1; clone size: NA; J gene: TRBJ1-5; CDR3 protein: CASSISTGEIQPQHF; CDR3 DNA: TGTGCCAGCAGCATATCAACAGGGGAAATCCAGCCCCAGCATTTT
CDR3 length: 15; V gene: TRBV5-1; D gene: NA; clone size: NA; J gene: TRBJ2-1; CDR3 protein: CASSLVPISNNEQFF; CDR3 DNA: TGCGCCAGCAGCTTGGTTCCTATCTCTAACAATGAGCAGTTCTTC
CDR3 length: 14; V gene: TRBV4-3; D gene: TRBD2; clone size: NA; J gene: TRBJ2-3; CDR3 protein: CASSSGGNSDTQYF; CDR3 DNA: TGCGCCAGCAGCTCCGGGGGGAATTCGGATACGCAGTATTTT
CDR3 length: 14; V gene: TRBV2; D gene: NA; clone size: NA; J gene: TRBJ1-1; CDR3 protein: CASRVRGGGTEAFF; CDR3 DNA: TGTGCCAGCAGGGTCAGGGGCGGAGGCACTGAAGCTTTCTTT
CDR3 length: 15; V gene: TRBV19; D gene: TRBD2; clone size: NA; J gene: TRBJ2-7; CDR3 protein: CASSKFSTSGYEQYF; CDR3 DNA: TGTGCCAGTAGCAAATTTAGTACTAGCGGCTACGAGCAGTACTTC
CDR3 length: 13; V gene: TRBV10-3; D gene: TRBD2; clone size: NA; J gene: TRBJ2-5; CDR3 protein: CATTGGREETQYF; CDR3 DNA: TGTGCCACTACAGGCGGGAGGGAAGAGACCCAGTACTTC
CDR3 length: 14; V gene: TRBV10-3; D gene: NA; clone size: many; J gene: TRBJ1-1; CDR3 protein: CAISDWQLNTEAFF; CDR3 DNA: TGTGCCATCAGTGACTGGCAATTGAACACTGAAGCTTTCTTT
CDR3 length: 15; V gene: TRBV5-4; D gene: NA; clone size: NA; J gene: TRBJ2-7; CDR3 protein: CASRIAGTRSYEQYF; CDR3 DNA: TGTGCCAGCAGAATAGCCGGGACACGATCCTACGAGCAGTACTTC
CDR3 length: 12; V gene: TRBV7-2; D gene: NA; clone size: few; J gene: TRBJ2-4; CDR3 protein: CASSLPTNIQYF; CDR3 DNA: TGTGCCAGCAGCTTACCGACTAACATTCAGTACTTC
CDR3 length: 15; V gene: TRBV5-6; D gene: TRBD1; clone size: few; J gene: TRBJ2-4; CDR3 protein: CASSLGGQTKNIQYF; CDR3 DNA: TGTGCCAGCAGCCTTGGGGGACAGACCAAAAACATTCAGTACTTC
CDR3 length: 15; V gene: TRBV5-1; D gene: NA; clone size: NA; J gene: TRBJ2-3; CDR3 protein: CASSIQGMSTDTQYF; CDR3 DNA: TGCGCCAGCAGCATCCAGGGAATGAGCACAGATACGCAGTATTTT
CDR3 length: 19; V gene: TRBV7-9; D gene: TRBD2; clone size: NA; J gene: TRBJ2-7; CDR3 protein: CASSRDVLAGAGSFYEQYF; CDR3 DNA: TGTGCCAGCAGCCGAGACGTCCTAGCGGGAGCAGGAAGCTTCTACGAGCAGTACTTC
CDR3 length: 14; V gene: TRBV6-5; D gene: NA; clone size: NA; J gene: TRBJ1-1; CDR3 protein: CASTRGRVNTEAFF; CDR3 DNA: TGTGCCAGCACCAGGGGCAGGGTGAACACTGAAGCTTTCTTT
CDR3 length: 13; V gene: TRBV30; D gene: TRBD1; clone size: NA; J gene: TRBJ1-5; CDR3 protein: CASAGTGGQPQHF; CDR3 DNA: TGTGCCTCAGCCGGGACAGGGGGACAGCCCCAGCATTTT
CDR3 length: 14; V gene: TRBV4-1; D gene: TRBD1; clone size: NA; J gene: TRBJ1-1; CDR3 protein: CASSQTQGPTEAFF; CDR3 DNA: TGCGCCAGCAGCCAAACACAGGGGCCCACTGAAGCTTTCTTT
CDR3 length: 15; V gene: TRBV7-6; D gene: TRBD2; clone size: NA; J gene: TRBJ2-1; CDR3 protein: CASSALAGFYNEQFF; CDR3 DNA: TGTGCCAGCAGCGCCCTAGCGGGGTTCTACAATGAGCAGTTCTTC
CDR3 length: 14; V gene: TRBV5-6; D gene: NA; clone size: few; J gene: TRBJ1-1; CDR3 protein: CASRDWGGGTEAFF; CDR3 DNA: TGTGCCTCAAGAGACTGGGGAGGGGGCACTGAAGCTTTCTTT
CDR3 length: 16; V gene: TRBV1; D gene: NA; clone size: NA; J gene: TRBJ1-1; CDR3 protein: CTSSQDPDWPWAEAFF; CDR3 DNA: TGCACCAGCAGCCAGGACCCGGACTGGCCCTGGGCTGAAGCTTTCTTT
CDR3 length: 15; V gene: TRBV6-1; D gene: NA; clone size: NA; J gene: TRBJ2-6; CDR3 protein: CASSEEGAGANVLTF; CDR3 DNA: TGTGCCAGCAGTGAAGAGGGGGCTGGGGCCAACGTCCTGACTTTC